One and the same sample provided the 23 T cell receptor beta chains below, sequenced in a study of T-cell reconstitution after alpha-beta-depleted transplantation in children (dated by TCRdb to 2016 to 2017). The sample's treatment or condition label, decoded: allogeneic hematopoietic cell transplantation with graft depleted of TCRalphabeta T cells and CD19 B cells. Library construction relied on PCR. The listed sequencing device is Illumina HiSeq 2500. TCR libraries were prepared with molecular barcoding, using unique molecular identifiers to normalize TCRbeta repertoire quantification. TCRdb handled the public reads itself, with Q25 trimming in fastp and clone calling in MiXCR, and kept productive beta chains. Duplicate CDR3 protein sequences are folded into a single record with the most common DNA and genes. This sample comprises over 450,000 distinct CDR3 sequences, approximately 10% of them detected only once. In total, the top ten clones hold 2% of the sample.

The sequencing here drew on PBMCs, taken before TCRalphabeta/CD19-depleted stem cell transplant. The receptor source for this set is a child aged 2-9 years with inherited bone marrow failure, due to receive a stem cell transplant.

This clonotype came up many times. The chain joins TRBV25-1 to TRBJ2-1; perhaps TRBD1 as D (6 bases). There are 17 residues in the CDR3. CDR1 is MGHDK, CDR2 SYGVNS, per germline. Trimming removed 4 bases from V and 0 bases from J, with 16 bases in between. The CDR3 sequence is CASSAHTGQSSYNEQFF. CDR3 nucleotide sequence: TGTGCCAGCAGTGCCCATACTGGACAGAGCTCCTACAATGAGCAGTTCTTC.

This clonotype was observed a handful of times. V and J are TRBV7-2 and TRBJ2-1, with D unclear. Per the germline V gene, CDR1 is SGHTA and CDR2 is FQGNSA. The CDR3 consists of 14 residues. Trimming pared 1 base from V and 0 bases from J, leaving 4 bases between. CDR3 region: CASSLGHSYNEQFF. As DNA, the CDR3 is TGTGCCAGCAGCTTAGGTCACTCCTACAATGAGCAGTTCTTC.

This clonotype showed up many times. The CDR3 DNA is TGTGCCAGCAGTTATCGGGGGAACACTGAAGCTTTCTTT. Its protein product is CASSYRGNTEAFF. The chain uses TRBV7-2 and TRBJ1-1, with D hard to call. CDR3 length: 13 amino acids. V was clipped by 6 bases and J by 1 base, with 9 bases between them. Per the germline V gene, CDR1 is SGHTA and CDR2 is FQGNSA.

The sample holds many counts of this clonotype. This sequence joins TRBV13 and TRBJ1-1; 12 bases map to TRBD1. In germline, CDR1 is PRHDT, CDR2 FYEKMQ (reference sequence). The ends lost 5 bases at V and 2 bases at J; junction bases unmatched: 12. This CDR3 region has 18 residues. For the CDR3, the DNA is TGTGCCAGCAGCGCTGCCGGGACAGGGGGCTCTCGAAACACTGAAGCTTTCTTT. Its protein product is CASSAAGTGGSRNTEAFF.

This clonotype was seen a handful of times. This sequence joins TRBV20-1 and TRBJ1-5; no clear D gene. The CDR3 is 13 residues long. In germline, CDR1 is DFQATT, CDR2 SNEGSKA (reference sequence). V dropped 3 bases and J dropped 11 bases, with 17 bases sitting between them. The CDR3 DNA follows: TGCAGTGCTAGTGGGGTCCTTGCCGGGGCCCAGCATTTT. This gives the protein CSASGVLAGAQHF.

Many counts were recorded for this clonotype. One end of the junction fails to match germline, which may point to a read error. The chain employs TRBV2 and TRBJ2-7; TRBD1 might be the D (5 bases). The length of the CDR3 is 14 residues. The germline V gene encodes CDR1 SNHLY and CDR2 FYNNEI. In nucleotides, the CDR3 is TGTGCTAGCACCGACGGACACCGACCCTACGAGCAGTACTTC. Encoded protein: CASTDGHRPYEQYF.

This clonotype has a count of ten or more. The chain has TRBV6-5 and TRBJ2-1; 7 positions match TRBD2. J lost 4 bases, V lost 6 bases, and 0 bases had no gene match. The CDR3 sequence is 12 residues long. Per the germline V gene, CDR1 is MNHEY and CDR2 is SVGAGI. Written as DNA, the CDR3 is TGTGCCAGCAGGGGGGGGTACAATGAGCAGTTCTTC. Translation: CASRGGYNEQFF.

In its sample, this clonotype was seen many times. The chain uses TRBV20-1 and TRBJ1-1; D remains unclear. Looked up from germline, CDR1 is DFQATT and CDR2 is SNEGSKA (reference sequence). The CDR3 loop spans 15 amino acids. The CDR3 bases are TGCAGATCGACAATTAGGCCCCGGGAGAACACTGAAGCTTTCTTT. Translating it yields CRSTIRPRENTEAFF.

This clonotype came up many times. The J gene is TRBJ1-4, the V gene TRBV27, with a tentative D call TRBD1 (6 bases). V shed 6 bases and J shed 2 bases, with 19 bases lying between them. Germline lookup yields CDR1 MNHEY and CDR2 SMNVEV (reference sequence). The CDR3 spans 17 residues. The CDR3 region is CASSPLGGTFTNEKLFF. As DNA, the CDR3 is TGTGCCAGCAGCCCTTTAGGAGGGACATTTACTAATGAAAAACTGTTTTTT.

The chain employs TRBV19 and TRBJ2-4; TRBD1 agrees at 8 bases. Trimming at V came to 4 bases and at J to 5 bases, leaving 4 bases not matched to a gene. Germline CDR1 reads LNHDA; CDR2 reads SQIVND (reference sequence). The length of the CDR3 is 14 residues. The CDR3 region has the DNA TGTGCCAGTAGTAGGGGGACAGGCCAAAACATTCAGTACTTC. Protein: CASSRGTGQNIQYF.

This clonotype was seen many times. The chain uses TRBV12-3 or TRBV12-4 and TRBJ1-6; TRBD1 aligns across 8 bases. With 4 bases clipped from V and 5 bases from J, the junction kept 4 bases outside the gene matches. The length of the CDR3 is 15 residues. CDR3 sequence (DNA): TGTGCCAGCAGTTCCAGGGGGCCTCATAATTCACCCCTCCACTTT. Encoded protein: CASSSRGPHNSPLHF.

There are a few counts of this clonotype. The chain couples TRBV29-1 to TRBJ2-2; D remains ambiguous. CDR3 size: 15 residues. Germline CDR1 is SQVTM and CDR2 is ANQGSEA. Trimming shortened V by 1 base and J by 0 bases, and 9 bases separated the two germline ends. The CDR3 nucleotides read TGCAGCGTTGAAGGGACGGACGCGAACACCGGGGAGCTGTTTTTT. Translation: CSVEGTDANTGELFF.

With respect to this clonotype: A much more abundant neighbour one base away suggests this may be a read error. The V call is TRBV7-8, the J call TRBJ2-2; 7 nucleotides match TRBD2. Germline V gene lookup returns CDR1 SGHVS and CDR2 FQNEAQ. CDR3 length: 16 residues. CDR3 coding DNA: TGTGCCAGCAGCTTAGCCCTACTAGCGAACATCGGGGAGCTGTTTTTT. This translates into CASSLALLANIGELFF.

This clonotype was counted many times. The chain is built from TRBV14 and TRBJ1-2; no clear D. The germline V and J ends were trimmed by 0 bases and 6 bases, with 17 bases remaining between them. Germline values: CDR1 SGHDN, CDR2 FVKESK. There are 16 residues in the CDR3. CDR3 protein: CASSQDPYTGFHGYTF. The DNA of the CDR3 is TGTGCCAGCAGCCAAGATCCCTACACCGGCTTCCATGGCTACACCTTC.

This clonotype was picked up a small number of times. CDR3 protein: CASSWPGLATGEQYF. The CDR3 nucleotides are TGTGCCAGCAGCTGGCCGGGACTAGCGACGGGGGAGCAGTACTTC. The gene calls are TRBV5-5 and TRBJ2-7, with TRBD2 identical over 10 bases. Germline CDR1 reads SGHKS; CDR2 reads YYEKEE (reference sequence). The CDR3 runs to 15 residues. The ends lost 3 bases at V and 7 bases at J; junction bases unmatched: 10.

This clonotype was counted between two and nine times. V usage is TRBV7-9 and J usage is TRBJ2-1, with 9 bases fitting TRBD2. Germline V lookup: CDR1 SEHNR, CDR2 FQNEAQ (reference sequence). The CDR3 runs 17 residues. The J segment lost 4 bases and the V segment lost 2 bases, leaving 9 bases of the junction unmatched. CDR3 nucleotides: TGTGCCAGCAGCTTAAAGACTAGCGGACCGGTATACAATGAGCAGTTCTTC. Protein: CASSLKTSGPVYNEQFF.

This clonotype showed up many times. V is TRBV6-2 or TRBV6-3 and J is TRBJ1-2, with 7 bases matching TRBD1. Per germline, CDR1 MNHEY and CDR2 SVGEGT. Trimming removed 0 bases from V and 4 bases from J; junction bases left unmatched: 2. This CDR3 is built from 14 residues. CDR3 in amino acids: CASSYSRQGYGYTF. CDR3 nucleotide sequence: TGTGCCAGCAGTTACTCTCGACAGGGCTATGGCTACACCTTC.

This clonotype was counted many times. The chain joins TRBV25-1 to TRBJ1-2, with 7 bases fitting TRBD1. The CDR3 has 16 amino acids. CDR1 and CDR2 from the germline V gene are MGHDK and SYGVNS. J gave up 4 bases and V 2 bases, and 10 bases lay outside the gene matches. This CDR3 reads CASSEEGGQDRYGYTF. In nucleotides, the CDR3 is TGTGCCAGCAGTGAAGAAGGGGGCCAGGACCGCTATGGCTACACCTTC.

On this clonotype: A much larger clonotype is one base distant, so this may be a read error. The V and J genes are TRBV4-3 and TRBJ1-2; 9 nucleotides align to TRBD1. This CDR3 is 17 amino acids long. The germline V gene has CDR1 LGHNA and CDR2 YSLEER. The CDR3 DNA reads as TGCGCCAGCAGCCTCGATTTTTCGGGACAGGGAGGCTATGACTACACCTTC. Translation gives CASSLDFSGQGGYDYTF.

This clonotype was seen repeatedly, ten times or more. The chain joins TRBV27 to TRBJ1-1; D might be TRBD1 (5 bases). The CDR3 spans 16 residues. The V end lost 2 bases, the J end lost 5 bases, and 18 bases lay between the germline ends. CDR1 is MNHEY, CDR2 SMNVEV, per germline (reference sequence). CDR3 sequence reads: CASSLTGPLRGTEAFF. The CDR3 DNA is TGTGCCAGCAGTTTAACAGGCCCCCTAAGGGGTACTGAAGCTTTCTTT.

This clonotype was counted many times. This chain's CDR3 is CSVTTNEQFF. The CDR3 DNA follows: TGCAGCGTTACAACCAATGAGCAGTTCTTC. This chain links TRBV29-1 with TRBJ2-1; D unresolved. Germline V gene sequence: CDR1 SQVTM, CDR2 ANQGSEA. Trimming cost V 5 bases and J 6 bases, with 5 bases left between them. This CDR3 spans 10 amino acids.

CDR3 loop: CASSQEGQGDFYGYTF. The CDR3 bases are TGCGCCAGCAGCCAAGAGGGACAGGGGGATTTTTATGGCTACACCTTC. The rearrangement links TRBV4-3 to TRBJ1-2, with 11 bases lining up with TRBD1. This CDR3 contains 16 residues. With V trimmed by 0 bases and J by 5 bases, 5 bases remained unmatched. Germline loops: CDR1 LGHNA, CDR2 YSLEER.

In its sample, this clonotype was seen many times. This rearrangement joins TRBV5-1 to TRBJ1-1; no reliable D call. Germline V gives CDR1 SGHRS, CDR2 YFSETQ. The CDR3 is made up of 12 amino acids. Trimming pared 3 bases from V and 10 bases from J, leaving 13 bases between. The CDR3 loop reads CASSWAGTGAFF. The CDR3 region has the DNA TGCGCCAGCAGCTGGGCAGGAACGGGAGCTTTCTTT. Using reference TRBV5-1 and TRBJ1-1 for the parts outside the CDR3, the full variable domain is KAGVTQTPRYLIKTRGQQVTLSCSPISGHRSVSWYQQTPGQGLQFLFEYFSETQRNKGNFPGRFSGRQFSNSRSEMNVSTLELGDSALYLCASSWAGTGAFFGQGTRLTVV.